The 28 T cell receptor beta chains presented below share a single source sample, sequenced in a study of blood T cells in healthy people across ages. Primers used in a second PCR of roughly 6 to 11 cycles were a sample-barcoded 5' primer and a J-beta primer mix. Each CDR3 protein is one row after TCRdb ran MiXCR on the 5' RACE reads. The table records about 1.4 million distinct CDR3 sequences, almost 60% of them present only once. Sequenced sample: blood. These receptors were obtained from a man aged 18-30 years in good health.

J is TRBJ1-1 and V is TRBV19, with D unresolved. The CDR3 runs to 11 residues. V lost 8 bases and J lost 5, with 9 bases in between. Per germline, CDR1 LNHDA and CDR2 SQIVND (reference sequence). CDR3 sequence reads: CASFYRTEAFF. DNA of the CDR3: TGTGCCAGTTTTTACAGAACTGAAGCTTTCTTT.

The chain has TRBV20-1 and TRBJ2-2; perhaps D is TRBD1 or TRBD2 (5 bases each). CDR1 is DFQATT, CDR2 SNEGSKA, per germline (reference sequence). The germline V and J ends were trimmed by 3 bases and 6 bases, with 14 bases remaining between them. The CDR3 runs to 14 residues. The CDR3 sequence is CSASRGGKAGELFF. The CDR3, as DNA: TGCAGTGCTAGTCGTGGGGGAAAGGCCGGGGAGCTGTTTTTT.

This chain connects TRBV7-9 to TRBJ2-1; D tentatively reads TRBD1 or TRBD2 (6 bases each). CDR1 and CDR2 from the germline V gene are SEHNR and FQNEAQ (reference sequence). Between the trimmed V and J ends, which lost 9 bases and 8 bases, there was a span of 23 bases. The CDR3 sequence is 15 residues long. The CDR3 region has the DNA TGTGCCAGTGGGTCCGGGGGCTACGTTTTGGATGAGCAGTTCTTC. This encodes CASGSGGYVLDEQFF.

CDR3 DNA: TGCAGTGCTTCGGGTAGAGTCTCCTACGAGCAGTACTTC. This encodes CSASGRVSYEQYF. This chain links TRBV20-1 with TRBJ2-7; unclear D gene. The germline V gene encodes CDR1 DFQATT and CDR2 SNEGSKA (reference sequence). CDR3 size: 13 residues. Trimming left V 5 bases short and J 0 bases short, with 11 bases between.

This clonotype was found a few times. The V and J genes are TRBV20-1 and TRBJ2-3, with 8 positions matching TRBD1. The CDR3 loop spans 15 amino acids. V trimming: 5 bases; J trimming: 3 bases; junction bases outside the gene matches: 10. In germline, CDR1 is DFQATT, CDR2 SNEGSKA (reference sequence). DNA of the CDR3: TGCAGTGCTCCCCCTCAGGGGGCTTGGACAGATACGCAGTATTTT. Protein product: CSAPPQGAWTDTQYF.

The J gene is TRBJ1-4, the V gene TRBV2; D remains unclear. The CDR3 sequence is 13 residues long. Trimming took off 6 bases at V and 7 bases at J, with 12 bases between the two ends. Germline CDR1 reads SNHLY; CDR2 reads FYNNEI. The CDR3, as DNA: TGTGCCAGCAGCTACGTAGAGGGTGAAAAACTGTTTTTT. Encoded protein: CASSYVEGEKLFF.

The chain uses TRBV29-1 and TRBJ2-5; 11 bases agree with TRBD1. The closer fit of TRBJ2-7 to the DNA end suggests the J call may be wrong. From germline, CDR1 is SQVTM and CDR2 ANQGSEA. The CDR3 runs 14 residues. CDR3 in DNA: TGCAGCGTTGAGGATACGGACAGGGGGCCCGAGCAGTACTTC. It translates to CSVEDTDRGPEQYF.

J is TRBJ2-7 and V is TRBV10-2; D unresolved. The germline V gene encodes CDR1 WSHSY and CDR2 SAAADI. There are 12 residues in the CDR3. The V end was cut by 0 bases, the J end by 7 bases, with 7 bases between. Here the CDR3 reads CASSESVNEQYF. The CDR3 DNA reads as TGCGCCAGCAGTGAGTCGGTCAATGAGCAGTACTTC.

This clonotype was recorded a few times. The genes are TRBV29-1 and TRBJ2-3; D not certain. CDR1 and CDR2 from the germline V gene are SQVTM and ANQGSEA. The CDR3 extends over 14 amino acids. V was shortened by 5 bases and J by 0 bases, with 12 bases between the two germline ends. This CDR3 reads CSVHGRSSTDTQYF. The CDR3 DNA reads TGCAGCGTTCATGGCAGGTCTAGCACAGATACGCAGTATTTT.

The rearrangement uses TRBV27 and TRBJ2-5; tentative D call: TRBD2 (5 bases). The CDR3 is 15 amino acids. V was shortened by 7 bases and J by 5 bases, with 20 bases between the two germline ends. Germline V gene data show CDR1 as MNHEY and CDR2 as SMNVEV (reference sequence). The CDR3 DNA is TGTGCCAGCAAAAAAGAGGACTGGGCCCGGGAGACCCAGTACTTC. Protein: CASKKEDWARETQYF.

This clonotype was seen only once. The CDR3 loop is CARDRQETQYF. The CDR3 DNA reads as TGTGCCAGAGACCGTCAAGAGACCCAGTACTTC. This chain joins TRBV2 and TRBJ2-4; D remains ambiguous. The J call may be in error: the DNA end matches TRBJ2-5 better. The germline V gene encodes CDR1 SNHLY and CDR2 FYNNEI. There are 11 residues in the CDR3.

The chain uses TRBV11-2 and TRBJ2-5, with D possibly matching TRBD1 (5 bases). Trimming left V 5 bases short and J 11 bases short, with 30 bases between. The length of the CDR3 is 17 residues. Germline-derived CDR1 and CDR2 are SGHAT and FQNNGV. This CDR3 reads CASSRYARGRSYNEQYF. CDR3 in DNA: TGTGCCAGCAGCCGGTACGCTAGGGGAAGATCATACAATGAGCAGTACTTC.

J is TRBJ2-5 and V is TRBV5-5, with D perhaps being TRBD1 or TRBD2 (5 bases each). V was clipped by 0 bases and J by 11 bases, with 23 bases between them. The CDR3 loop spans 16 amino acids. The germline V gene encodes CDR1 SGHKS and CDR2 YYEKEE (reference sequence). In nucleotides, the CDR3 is TGTGCCAGCAGCTTGGGACCCGGGACCCGGGACGGGGAGCAGTACTTC. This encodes CASSLGPGTRDGEQYF.

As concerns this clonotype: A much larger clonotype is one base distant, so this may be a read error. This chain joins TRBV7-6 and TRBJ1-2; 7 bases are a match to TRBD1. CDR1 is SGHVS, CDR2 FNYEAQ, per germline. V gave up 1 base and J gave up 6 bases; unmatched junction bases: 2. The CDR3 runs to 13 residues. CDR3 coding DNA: TGTGCCAGCAGCTTAGGAGGGGGCAATGGCTACACCTTC. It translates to CASSLGGGNGYTF.

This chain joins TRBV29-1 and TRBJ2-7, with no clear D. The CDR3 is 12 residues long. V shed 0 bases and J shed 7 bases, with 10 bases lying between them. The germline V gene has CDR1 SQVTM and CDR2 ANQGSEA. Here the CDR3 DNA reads TGCAGCGTTGAAGATAAGGGTTGGGAGCAGTACTTC. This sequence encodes CSVEDKGWEQYF.

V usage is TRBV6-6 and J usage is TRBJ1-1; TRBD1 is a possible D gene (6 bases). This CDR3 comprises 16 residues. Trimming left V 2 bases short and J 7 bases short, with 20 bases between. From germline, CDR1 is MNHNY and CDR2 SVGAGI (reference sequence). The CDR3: CASSYPPGGGEVEAFF. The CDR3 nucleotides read TGTGCCAGCAGTTACCCTCCGGGGGGGGGCGAGGTTGAAGCTTTCTTT.

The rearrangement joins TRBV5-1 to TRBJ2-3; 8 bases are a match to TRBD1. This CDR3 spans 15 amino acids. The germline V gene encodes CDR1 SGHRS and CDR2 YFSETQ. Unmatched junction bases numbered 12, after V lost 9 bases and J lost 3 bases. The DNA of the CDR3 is TGCGCCACTAGAACGGGCAGGGGGCCTACAGATACGCAGTATTTT. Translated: CATRTGRGPTDTQYF.

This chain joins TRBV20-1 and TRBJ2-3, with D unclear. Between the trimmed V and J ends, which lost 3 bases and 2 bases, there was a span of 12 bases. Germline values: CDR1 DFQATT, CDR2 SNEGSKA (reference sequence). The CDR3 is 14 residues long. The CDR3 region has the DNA TGCAGTGCTAGGACTGGAGAGTACACAGATACGCAGTATTTT. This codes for CSARTGEYTDTQYF.

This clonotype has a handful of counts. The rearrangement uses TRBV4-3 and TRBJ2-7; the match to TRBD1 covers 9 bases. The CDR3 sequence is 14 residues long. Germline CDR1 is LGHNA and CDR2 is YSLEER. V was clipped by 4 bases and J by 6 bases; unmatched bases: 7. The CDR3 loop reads CASSPDTGGAEQYF. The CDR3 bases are TGCGCCAGCAGCCCAGACACAGGGGGCGCCGAGCAGTACTTC.

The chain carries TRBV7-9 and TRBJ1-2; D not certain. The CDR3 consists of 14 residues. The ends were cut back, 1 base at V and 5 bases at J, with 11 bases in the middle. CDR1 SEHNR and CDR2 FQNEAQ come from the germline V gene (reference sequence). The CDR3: CASSLGSSEYGYTF. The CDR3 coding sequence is TGTGCCAGCAGCTTAGGGTCCAGCGAATATGGCTACACCTTC.

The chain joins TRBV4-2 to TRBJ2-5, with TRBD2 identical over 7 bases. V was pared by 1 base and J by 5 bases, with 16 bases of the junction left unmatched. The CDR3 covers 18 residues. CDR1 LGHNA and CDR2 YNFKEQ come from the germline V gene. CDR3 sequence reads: CASSQVESSGGSRETQYF. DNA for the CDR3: TGTGCCAGCAGCCAAGTCGAGTCCTCGGGGGGATCAAGGGAGACCCAGTACTTC.

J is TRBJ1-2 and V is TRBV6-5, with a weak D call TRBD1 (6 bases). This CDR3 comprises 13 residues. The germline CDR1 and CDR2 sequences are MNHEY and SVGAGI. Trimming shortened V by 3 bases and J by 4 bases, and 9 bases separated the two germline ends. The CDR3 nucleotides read TGTGCCAGCAGTTATAAACAGGGCTATGGCTACACCTTC. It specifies CASSYKQGYGYTF.

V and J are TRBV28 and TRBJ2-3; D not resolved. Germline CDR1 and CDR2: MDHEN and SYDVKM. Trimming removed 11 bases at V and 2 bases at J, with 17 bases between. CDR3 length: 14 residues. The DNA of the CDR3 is TGTGCCGCTCTTCTACCAATCGACACAGATACGCAGTATTTT. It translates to CAALLPIDTDTQYF.

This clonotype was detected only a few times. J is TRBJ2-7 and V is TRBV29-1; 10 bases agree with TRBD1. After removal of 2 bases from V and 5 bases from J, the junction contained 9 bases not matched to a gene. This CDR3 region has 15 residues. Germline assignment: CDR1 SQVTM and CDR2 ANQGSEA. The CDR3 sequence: CSVETRDRGFHEQYF. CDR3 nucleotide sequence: TGCAGCGTTGAAACCCGGGACAGGGGTTTCCACGAGCAGTACTTC.

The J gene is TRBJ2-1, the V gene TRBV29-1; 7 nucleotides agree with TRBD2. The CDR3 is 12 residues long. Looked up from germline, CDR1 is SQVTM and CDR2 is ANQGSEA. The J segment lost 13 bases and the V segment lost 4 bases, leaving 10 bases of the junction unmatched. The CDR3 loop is CSVVFAGETQFF. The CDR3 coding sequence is TGCAGCGTTGTATTTGCGGGAGAGACCCAGTTCTTC.

The CDR3 bases are TGTGCCAGCAGTCCCGGGGACTTTCTGGGCGAGCAGTACTTC. Translating it yields CASSPGDFLGEQYF. The chain links TRBV27 to TRBJ2-7; tentative D call: TRBD2 (6 bases). The CDR3 length is 14 residues. The germline V and J ends were trimmed by 5 bases and 6 bases, with 17 bases remaining between them. Germline values: CDR1 MNHEY, CDR2 SMNVEV (reference sequence).

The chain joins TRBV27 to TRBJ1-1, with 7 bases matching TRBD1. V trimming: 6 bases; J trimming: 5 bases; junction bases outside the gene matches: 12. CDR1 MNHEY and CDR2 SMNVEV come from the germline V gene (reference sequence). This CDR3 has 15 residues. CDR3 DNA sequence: TGTGCCAGCAGCACCCTGGGACAGCCGCGAACTGAAGCTTTCTTT. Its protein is CASSTLGQPRTEAFF.

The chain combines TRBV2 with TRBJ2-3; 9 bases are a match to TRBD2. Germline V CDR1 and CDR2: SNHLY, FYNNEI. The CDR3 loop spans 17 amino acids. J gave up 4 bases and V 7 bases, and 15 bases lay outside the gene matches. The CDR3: CASTRSASGEVADTQYF. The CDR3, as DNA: TGTGCCAGCACCCGCTCGGCTAGCGGGGAGGTAGCAGATACGCAGTATTTT.